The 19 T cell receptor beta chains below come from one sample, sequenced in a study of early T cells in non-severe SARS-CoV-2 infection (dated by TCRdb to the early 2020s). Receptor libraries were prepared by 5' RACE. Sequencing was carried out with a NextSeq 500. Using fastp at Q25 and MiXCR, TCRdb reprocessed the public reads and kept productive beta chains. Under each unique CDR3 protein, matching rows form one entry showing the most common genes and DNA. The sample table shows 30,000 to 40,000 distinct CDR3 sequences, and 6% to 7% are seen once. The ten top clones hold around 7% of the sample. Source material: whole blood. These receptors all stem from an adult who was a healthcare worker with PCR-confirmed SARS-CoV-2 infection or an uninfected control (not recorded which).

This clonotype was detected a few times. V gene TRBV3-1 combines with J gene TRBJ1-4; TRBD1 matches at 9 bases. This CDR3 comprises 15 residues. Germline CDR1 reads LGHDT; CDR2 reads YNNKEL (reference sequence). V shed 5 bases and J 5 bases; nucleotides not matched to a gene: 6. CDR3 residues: CASSYRQGVNEKLFF. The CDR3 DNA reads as TGTGCCAGCAGCTACCGACAGGGGGTAAATGAAAAACTGTTTTTT.

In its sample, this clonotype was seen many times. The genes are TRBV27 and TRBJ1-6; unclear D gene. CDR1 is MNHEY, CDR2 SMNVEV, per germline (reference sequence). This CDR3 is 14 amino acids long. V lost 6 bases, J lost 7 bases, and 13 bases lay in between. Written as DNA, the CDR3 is TGTGCCAGCAGGCTACGGGGTGTGAATTCACCCCTCCACTTT. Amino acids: CASRLRGVNSPLHF.

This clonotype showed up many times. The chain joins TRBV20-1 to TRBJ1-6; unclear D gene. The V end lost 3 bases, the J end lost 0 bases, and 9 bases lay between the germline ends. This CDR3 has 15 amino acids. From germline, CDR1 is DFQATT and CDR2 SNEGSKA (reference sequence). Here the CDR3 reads CSASPESSYNSPLHF. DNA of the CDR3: TGCAGTGCTAGCCCAGAAAGCTCCTATAATTCACCCCTCCACTTT.

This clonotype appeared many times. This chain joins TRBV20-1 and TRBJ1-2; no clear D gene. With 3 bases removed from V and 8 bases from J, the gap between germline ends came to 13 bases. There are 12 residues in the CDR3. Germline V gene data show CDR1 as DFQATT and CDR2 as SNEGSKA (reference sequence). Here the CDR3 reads CSASGTLGGYTF. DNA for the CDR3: TGCAGTGCTAGTGGCACGCTGGGGGGCTACACCTTC.

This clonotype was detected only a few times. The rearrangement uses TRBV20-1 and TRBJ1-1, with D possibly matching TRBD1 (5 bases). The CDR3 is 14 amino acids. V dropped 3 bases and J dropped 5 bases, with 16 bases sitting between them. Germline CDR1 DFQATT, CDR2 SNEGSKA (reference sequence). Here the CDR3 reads CSASPHRIITEAFF. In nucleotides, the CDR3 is TGCAGTGCTAGCCCCCACAGGATTATTACTGAAGCTTTCTTT.

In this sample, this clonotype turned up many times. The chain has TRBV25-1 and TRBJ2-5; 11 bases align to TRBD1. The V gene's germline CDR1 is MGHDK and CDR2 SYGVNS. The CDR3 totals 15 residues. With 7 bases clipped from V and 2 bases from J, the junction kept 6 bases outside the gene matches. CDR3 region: CASTPDRGQQETQYF. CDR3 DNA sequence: TGTGCCAGCACCCCGGACAGGGGGCAACAAGAGACCCAGTACTTC.

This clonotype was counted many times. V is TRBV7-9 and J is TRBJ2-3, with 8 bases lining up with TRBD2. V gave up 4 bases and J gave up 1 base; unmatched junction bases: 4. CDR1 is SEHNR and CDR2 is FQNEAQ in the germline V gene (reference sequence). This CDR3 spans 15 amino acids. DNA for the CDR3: TGTGCCAGCAGCTATAGCGGGGTTGGCACAGATACGCAGTATTTT. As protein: CASSYSGVGTDTQYF.

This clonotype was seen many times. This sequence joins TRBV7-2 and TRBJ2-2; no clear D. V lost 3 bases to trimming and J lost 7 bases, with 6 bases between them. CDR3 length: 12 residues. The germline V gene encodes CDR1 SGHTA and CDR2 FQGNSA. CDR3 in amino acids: CASSFDFGELFF. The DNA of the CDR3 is TGTGCCAGCAGCTTTGATTTCGGGGAGCTGTTTTTT.

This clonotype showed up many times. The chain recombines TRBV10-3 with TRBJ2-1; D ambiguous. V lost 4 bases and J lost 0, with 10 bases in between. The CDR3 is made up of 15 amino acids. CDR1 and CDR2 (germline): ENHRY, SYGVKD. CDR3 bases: TGTGCCATCAGTGCCCTACATAACTCCTACAATGAGCAGTTCTTC. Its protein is CAISALHNSYNEQFF.

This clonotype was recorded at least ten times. The CDR3 is CASSSTPYEQYF. CDR3 bases: TGTGCCAGCAGCTCCACCCCCTACGAGCAGTACTTC. The chain has TRBV7-9 and TRBJ2-7; D unresolved. Trimming stripped 4 bases from V and 2 bases from J, with 6 bases between. The CDR3 spans 12 residues. Germline V gives CDR1 SEHNR, CDR2 FQNEAQ (reference sequence).

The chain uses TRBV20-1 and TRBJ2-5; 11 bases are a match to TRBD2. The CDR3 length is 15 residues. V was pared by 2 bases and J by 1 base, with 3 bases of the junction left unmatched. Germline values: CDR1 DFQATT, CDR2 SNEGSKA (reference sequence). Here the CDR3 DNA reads TGCAGTGCTAGACTAGCGGGGGGCCCCCAAGAGACCCAGTACTTC. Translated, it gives CSARLAGGPQETQYF.

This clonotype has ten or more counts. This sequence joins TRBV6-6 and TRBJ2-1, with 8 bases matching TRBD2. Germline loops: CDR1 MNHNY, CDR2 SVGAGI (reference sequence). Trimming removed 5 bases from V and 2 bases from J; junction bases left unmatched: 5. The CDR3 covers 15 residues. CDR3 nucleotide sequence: TGTGCCAGCAGTCGAACTAGCGGCCCCTACAATGAGCAGTTCTTC. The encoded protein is CASSRTSGPYNEQFF.

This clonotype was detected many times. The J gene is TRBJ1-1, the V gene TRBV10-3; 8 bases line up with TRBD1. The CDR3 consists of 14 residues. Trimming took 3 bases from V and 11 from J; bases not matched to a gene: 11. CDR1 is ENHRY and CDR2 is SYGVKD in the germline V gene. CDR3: CAISEETGVSGAFF. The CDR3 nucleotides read TGTGCCATCAGTGAAGAGACAGGGGTATCGGGTGCTTTCTTT.

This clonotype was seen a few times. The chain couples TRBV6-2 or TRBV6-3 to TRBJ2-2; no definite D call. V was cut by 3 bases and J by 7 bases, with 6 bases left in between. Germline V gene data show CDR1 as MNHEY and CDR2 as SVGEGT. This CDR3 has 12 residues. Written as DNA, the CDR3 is TGTGCCAGCAGTTATGTTATCGGGGAGCTGTTTTTT. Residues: CASSYVIGELFF.

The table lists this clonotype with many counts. The CDR3 DNA is TGTGCCAGCAGCTTAGGGACAGGGGGCGCAGGTACGCAGTATTTT. Its protein product is CASSLGTGGAGTQYF. The gene calls are TRBV11-2 and TRBJ2-3; 11 bases map to TRBD1. V trimming: 1 base; J trimming: 8 bases; junction bases outside the gene matches: 5. This CDR3 is 15 amino acids long. The V gene's germline CDR1 is SGHAT and CDR2 FQNNGV.

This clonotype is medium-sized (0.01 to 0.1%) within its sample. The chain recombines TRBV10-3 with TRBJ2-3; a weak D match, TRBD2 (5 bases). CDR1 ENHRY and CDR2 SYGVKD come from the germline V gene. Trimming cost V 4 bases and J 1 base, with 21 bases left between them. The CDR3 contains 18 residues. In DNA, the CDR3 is TGTGCCATCAGTGGCCCAGGCCATAGCGCGTCCCGCACAGATACGCAGTATTTT. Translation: CAISGPGHSASRTDTQYF.

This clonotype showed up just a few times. CDR3 residues: CASSAASVSYEQYF. Written as DNA, the CDR3 is TGTGCCAGCAGCGCGGCCTCAGTCTCCTACGAGCAGTACTTC. This rearrangement joins TRBV5-7 to TRBJ2-7; no clear D gene. Being an ORF, TRBV5-7 has a function that is uncertain. The CDR3 runs to 14 residues. Trimming took 4 bases from V and 0 from J, leaving 11 bases between them.

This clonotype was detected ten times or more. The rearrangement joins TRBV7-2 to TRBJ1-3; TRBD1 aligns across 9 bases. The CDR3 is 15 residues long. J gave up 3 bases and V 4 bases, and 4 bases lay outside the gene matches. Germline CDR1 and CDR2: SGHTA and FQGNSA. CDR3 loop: CASSWGQGNGNTIYF. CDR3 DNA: TGTGCCAGCAGCTGGGGACAGGGTAATGGAAACACCATATATTTT.

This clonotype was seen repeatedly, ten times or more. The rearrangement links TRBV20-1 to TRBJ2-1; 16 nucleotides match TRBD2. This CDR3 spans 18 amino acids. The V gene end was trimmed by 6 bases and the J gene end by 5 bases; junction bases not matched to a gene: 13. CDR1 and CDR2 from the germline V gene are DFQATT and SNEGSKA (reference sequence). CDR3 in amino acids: CSARQAGLAGGTNNEQFF. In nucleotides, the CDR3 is TGCAGTGCCCGCCAGGCGGGACTAGCGGGGGGGACTAACAATGAGCAGTTCTTC.